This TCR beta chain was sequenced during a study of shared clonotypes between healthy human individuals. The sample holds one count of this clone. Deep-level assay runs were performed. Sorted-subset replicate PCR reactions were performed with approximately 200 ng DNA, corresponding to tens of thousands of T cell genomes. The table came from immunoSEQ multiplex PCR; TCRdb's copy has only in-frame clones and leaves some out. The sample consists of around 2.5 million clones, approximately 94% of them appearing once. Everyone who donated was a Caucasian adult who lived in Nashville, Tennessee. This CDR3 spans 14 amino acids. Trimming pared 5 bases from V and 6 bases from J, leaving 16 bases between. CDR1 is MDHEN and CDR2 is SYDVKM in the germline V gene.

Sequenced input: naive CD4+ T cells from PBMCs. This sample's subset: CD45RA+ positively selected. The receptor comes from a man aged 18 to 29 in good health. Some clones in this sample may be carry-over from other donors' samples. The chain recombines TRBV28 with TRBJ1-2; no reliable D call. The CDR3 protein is CASSPLGWAHGYTF. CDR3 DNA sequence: TGTGCCAGCAGTCCTCTAGGGTGGGCACATGGCTACACCTTC.